Here is one T cell receptor (beta chain) with its context. Only in-frame clones appear in the TCRdb table, and some are missing; sequencing was by immunoSEQ multiplex PCR. Here the sample spans roughly 70,000 clones, roughly 93% being singletons. This entry is derived from a study of technical replicates of blood from a handful of donors. The TCR sequence derives from a human donor in good health. Sequencing was done on a sample of T cells isolated from PBMCs.

The CDR3 bases are TGTGCCAGTAGTATTATTTTCCGGGACAGGGCGTTCGAGCAGTACTTC. This codes for CASSIIFRDRAFEQYF. V is TRBV19 and J is TRBJ2-7, with TRBD1 matching 9 bases. The trim removed 3 bases at V and 6 bases at J, leaving 12 bases unmatched. CDR3 size: 16 residues. In germline, CDR1 is LNHDA, CDR2 SQIVND (reference sequence).